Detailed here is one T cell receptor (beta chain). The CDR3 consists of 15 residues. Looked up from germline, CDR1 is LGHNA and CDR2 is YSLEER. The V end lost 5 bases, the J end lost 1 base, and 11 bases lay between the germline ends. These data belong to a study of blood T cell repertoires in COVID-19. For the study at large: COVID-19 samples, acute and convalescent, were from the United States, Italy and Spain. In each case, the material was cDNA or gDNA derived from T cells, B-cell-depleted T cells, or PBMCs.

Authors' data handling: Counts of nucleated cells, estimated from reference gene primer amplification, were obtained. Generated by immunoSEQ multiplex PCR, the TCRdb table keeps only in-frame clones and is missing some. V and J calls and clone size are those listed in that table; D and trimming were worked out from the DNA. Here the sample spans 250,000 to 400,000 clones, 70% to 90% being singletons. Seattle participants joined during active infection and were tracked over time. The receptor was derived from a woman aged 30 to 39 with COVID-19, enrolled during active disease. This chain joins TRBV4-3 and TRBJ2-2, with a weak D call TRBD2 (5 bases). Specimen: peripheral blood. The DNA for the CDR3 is TGCGCCAGCAGCTACGGACTGGGGAACACCGGGGAGCTGTTTTTT. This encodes CASSYGLGNTGELFF.